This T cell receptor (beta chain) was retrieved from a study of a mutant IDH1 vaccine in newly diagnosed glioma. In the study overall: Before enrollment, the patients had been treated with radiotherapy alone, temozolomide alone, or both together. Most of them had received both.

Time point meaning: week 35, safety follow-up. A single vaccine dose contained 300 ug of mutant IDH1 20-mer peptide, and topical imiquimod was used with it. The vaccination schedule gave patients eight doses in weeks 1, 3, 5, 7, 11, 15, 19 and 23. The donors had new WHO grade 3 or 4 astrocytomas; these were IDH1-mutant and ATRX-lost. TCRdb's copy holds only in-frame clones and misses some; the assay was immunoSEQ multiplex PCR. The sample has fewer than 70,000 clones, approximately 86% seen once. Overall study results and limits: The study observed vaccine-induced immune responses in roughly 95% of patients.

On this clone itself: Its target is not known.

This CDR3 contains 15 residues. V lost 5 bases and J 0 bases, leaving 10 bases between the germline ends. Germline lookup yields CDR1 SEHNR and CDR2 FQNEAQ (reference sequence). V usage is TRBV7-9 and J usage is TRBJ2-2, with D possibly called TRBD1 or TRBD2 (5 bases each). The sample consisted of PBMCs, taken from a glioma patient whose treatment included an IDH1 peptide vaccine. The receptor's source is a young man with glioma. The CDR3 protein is CASSPWDANTGELFF. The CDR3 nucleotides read TGTGCCAGCAGCCCATGGGACGCGAACACCGGGGAGCTGTTTTTT. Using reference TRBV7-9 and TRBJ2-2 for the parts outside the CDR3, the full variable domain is DTGVSQNPRHKITKRGQNVTFRCDPISEHNRLYWYRQTLGQGPEFLTYFQNEAQLEKSRLLSDRFSAERPKGSFSTLEIQRTEQGDSAMYLCASSPWDANTGELFFGEGSRLTVL.